These T cell receptor beta chains were read from a single sample in a study of T cells in Graves' hyperthyroidism and ophthalmopathy. TCRdb reprocessed the multiplex PCR reads via MiXCR and lists one record per CDR3 protein. The table has over 550,000 distinct CDR3 sequences, around 17% seen once; the top ten hold about 20%. Sample: blood. The source of these receptors is a woman in her late teens or twenties with Graves' hyperthyroidism. CDR3s include the opening cysteine and the closing phenylalanine or tryptophan. A D gene is named only where the DNA matches it firmly. Size is stated for part of the rows, as once, few or many counts, or as a class when the clone is expanded.

size,V,D,J,CDR3,DNA
few,TRBV6-1,TRBD1,TRBJ2-1,CASSVVGQAYNEQFF,TGTGCCAGCAGTGTCGTGGGACAGGCCTACAATGAGCAGTTCTTC
few,TRBV2,-,TRBJ1-4,CASSDSGLQEKLFF,TGTGCCAGCAGTGATTCGGGACTTCAAGAAAAACTGTTTTTT
few,TRBV4-1,TRBD1,TRBJ2-7,CASSQVSGTAYEQYF,TGCGCCAGCAGCCAAGTTTCCGGGACAGCGTACGAGCAGTACTTC
many,TRBV12-5,TRBD1,TRBJ1-4,CASGSQGGAEKLFF,TGTGCTAGTGGTAGTCAGGGGGGTGCGGAAAAACTGTTTTTT
few,TRBV5-6,TRBD2,TRBJ2-3,CASSLKRGYTDTQYF,TGTGCCAGCAGCTTGAAGCGGGGGTATACAGATACGCAGTATTTT
many,TRBV20-1,TRBD1,TRBJ1-5,CSARRGQISNQPQHF,TGCAGTGCTAGGAGGGGACAGATTAGCAATCAGCCCCAGCATTTT
many,TRBV7-9,TRBD2,TRBJ2-1,CASSFRTSSYNEQFF,TGTGCCAGCAGCTTCCGGACTAGTTCATACAATGAGCAGTTCTTC
many,TRBV28,-,TRBJ2-5,CASSLYMAGQETQYF,TGTGCCAGCAGTTTATATATGGCGGGCCAAGAGACCCAGTACTTC
many,TRBV7-3,-,TRBJ2-3,CAIRQPSTDTQYF,TGTGCCATTCGACAGCCTAGCACAGATACGCAGTATTTT
many,TRBV3-1,TRBD1,TRBJ1-1,CASSRGTGRNTEAFF,TGTGCCAGCAGCCGTGGGACAGGGAGGAACACTGAAGCTTTCTTT
-,TRBV6-1,-,TRBJ2-3,CASRDTQYF,TGTGCCAGTCGGGATACGCAGTATTTT
-,TRBV19,-,TRBJ1-2,CASSRYGYTF,TGTGCCAGTAGTAGATATGGCTACACCTTC
-,TRBV27,TRBD2,TRBJ2-2,CASSGLAGVSNTGELFF,TGTGCCAGCTCAGGACTAGCGGGAGTGTCTAACACCGGGGAGCTGTTTTTT
few,TRBV20-1,TRBD1,TRBJ1-2,CSARDRTGRNYGYTF,TGCAGTGCTAGAGATAGGACAGGAAGAAACTATGGCTACACCTTC
many,TRBV15,-,TRBJ1-2,CATSREGNYGYTF,TGTGCCACCAGCAGAGAAGGGAACTATGGCTACACCTTC
-,TRBV19,-,TRBJ2-5,CASSIGGASETQYF,TGTGCCAGTAGTATAGGAGGGGCGTCGGAGACCCAGTACTTC
few,TRBV9,-,TRBJ1-3,CASSVVAGSGNTIYF,TGTGCCAGCAGCGTAGTCGCGGGATCTGGAAACACCATATATTTT
many,TRBV5-5,-,TRBJ2-7,CASSFQQGSYEQYF,TGTGCCAGCAGCTTTCAACAGGGTTCGTACGAGCAGTACTTC
few,TRBV12-3/TRBV12-4,-,TRBJ2-5,CASSLAPRVRETQYF,TGTGCCAGCAGTTTAGCGCCGAGGGTCCGGGAGACCCAGTACTTC
many,TRBV28,-,TRBJ2-7,CASSWDTDQGEQYF,TGTGCCAGCAGTTGGGACACGGACCAAGGGGAGCAGTACTTC
-,TRBV24-1,-,TRBJ2-1,CATSDWQGNTYNEQFF,TGTGCCACCAGTGATTGGCAGGGTAATACCTACAATGAGCAGTTCTTC
-,TRBV27,TRBD2,TRBJ2-5,CASSSGTSGTFHQETQYF,TGTGCCAGCAGTTCCGGGACTAGCGGGACTTTCCACCAAGAGACCCAGTACTTC
-,TRBV19,-,TRBJ1-1,CASSIPNGPYTEAFF,TGTGCCAGTAGTATACCTAACGGGCCCTACACTGAAGCTTTCTTT
many,TRBV4-1,-,TRBJ1-5,CASSQRQGREAPQHF,TGCGCCAGCAGCCAACGGCAGGGGAGGGAGGCGCCCCAGCATTTT
many,TRBV6-1,-,TRBJ2-7,CASSVGSSSYEQYF,TGTGCCAGCAGTGTCGGGTCAAGCTCCTACGAGCAGTACTTC
-,TRBV28,TRBD2,TRBJ2-7,CAIGRTYEQYF,TGTGCCATCGGGAGGACCTACGAGCAGTACTTC
many,TRBV30,TRBD1,TRBJ2-7,CAWSVGGTGVGQYF,TGTGCCTGGAGTGTAGGCGGGACAGGGGTCGGGCAGTACTTC
few,TRBV6-4,-,TRBJ2-7,CASSVLERGSYEQYF,TGTGCCAGCAGTGTACTCGAACGAGGATCCTACGAGCAGTACTTC
-,TRBV6-2/TRBV6-3,-,TRBJ2-1,CASSYGDAYNEQFF,TGTGCCAGCAGTTACGGGGACGCTTACAATGAGCAGTTCTTC
many,TRBV20-1,-,TRBJ2-1,CSAIEYNEQFF,TGCAGTGCTATCGAATACAATGAGCAGTTCTTC
few,TRBV20-1,-,TRBJ1-1,CSARDLLWNTEAFF,TGCAGTGCTAGAGATCTCTTATGGAACACTGAAGCTTTCTTT
-,TRBV20-1,-,TRBJ1-5,CSARVGTRGNQPQHF,TGCAGTGCTAGAGTAGGGACTCGGGGCAATCAGCCCCAGCATTTT
-,TRBV11-2,TRBD2,TRBJ2-3,CASSFGGATDTQYF,TGTGCCAGCAGCTTCGGGGGGGCCACAGATACGCAGTATTTT
few,TRBV20-1,-,TRBJ1-1,CSAVPNENTEAFF,TGCAGTGCTGTTCCGAATGAGAACACTGAAGCTTTCTTT
-,TRBV5-1,-,TRBJ1-1,CASSKRTGTAEAFF,TGCGCCAGCAGCAAAAGGACCGGGACCGCGGAAGCTTTCTTT
-,TRBV4-2,-,TRBJ1-1,CASSQDRENTEAFF,TGTGCCAGCAGCCAAGACCGGGAGAACACTGAAGCTTTCTTT
once,TRBV10-3,-,TRBJ2-7,CATNDLLNYEQYF,TGTGCCACGAACGACCTCTTAAACTACGAGCAGTACTTC
-,TRBV14,TRBD1,TRBJ2-5,CASSQDRTGGETQYF,TGTGCCAGCAGCCAAGATCGAACAGGGGGAGAGACCCAGTACTTC
few,TRBV27,-,TRBJ2-6,CASRLGGANVLTF,TGTGCCAGCAGATTGGGTGGGGCCAACGTCCTGACTTTC